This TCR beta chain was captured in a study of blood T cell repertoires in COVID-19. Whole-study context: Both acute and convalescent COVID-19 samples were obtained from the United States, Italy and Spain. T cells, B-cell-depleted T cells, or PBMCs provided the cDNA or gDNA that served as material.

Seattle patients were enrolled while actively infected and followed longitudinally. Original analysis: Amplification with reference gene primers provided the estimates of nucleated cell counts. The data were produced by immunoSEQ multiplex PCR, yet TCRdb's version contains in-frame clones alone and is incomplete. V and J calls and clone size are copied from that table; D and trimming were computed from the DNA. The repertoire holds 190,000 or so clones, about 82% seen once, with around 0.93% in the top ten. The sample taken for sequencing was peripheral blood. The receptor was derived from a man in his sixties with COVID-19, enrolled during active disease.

The CDR3 bases are TGTGCCAGTAGTTATCAGGGCCGTGACGATGGCTACACCTTC. Its translation: CASSYQGRDDGYTF. The rearrangement uses TRBV19 and TRBJ1-2; tentative D call: TRBD1 (5 bases). V was pared by 5 bases and J by 6 bases, with 16 bases between. The CDR3 totals 14 residues. Looked up from germline, CDR1 is LNHDA and CDR2 is SQIVND (reference sequence).